These 27 T cell receptor beta chains originate from one sample sequenced in a study of preoperative IRX-2 immunotherapy in early breast cancer. Treatment indicated: preoperative locoregional IRX-2 cytokine immunotherapy. TCRdb keeps only in-frame clones here, not all; method: immunoSEQ multiplex PCR. Found here are around 39,000 clones, approximately 94% of them singletons; the top ten hold around 1.5%. The material was tumor tissue, obtained after IRX-2 immunotherapy. The origin of the receptors is a human donor with breast cancer.

J is TRBJ2-3 and V is TRBV5-6; D is ambiguous. The CDR3 is 15 amino acids. Germline V gene data show CDR1 as SGHDT and CDR2 as YYEEEE. Trimming cost V 1 base and J 1 base, with 10 bases left between them. The CDR3 sequence is CASSLMARGTDTQYF. CDR3 nucleotide sequence: TGTGCCAGCAGCTTGATGGCTAGGGGCACAGATACGCAGTATTTT.

The chain employs TRBV7-9 and TRBJ1-4; 7 bases align to TRBD1. Germline values: CDR1 SEHNR, CDR2 FQNEAQ (reference sequence). This CDR3 has 15 amino acids. V shed 2 bases and J 4 bases; nucleotides not matched to a gene: 4. Here the CDR3 DNA reads TGTGCCAGCAGCTTAACCGGGACAGATAATGAAAAACTGTTTTTT. Encoded protein: CASSLTGTDNEKLFF.

This chain links TRBV7-2 with TRBJ2-7; 9 nucleotides match TRBD1. This CDR3 comprises 15 residues. The V gene end was trimmed by 5 bases and the J gene end by 4 bases; junction bases not matched to a gene: 9. CDR1 and CDR2 from the germline V gene are SGHTA and FQGNSA. This CDR3 reads CASSPLTGGMYEQYF. CDR3 nucleotide sequence: TGTGCCAGCAGCCCGTTGACAGGGGGAATGTACGAGCAGTACTTC.

The chain employs TRBV9 and TRBJ1-2, with D tentatively TRBD1 (6 bases). The CDR3 loop spans 17 amino acids. In germline, CDR1 is SGDLS, CDR2 YYNGEE. V lost 4 bases and J lost 6, with 25 bases in between. The CDR3 region has the DNA TGTGCCAGCAGCCCCTCACCAGACAGGCCGGGAATTGATGGCTACACCTTC. Translation: CASSPSPDRPGIDGYTF.

This sequence joins TRBV30 and TRBJ1-2; a possible D gene is TRBD1 (6 bases). Trimming left V 7 bases short and J 7 bases short, with 19 bases between. The length of the CDR3 is 13 residues. CDR1 is GTSNPN and CDR2 is SVGIG in the germline V gene (reference sequence). Here the CDR3 reads CASTGLGSGGYTF. DNA for the CDR3: TGTGCCTCGACAGGTTTAGGATCGGGTGGCTACACCTTC.

The chain links TRBV9 to TRBJ2-5; D is uncertain. V was shortened by 0 bases and J by 4 bases, with 7 bases between the two germline ends. This CDR3 comprises 13 residues. CDR1 and CDR2 from the germline V gene are SGDLS and YYNGEE. The CDR3 region has the DNA TGTGCCAGCAGCGTAGAAACAGTAGAGACCCAGTACTTC. Its protein is CASSVETVETQYF.

J is TRBJ1-3 and V is TRBV9, with 9 bases fitting TRBD1. The length of the CDR3 is 18 residues. Germline V CDR1 and CDR2: SGDLS, YYNGEE. Losses at the gene ends were 4 bases for V and 0 bases for J; bases not matched to a gene: 11. The CDR3 DNA sequence: TGTGCCAGCAGCCCCTGGGACAGGGTAGAAGGCTCTGGAAACACCATATATTTT. Translation: CASSPWDRVEGSGNTIYF.

V gene TRBV5-1 combines with J gene TRBJ1-5, with D tentatively TRBD1 (5 bases). The CDR3 is 15 residues long. The germline CDR1 and CDR2 sequences are SGHRS and YFSETQ. V lost 4 bases and J 3 bases, leaving 14 bases between the germline ends. CDR3 loop: CASSPTGHHNQPQHF. The CDR3 DNA reads TGCGCCAGCAGCCCGACGGGGCACCACAATCAGCCCCAGCATTTT.

This chain uses TRBV5-4 with TRBJ2-1; D is undetermined. Germline values: CDR1 SGHNT, CDR2 YYREEE (reference sequence). Trimming stripped 1 base from V and 6 bases from J, with 8 bases between. This CDR3 is built from 13 residues. The CDR3 reads CASSLPSGNEQFF. CDR3 DNA sequence: TGTGCCAGCAGCTTGCCTAGTGGCAATGAGCAGTTCTTC.

The chain carries TRBV6-5 and TRBJ1-3; D gene unclear. CDR3 size: 14 residues. Germline V gene data show CDR1 as MNHEY and CDR2 as SVGAGI. The V end lost 0 bases, the J end lost 4 bases, and 7 bases lay between the germline ends. The CDR3 here is CASSYSMPGNTIYF. The CDR3 DNA reads as TGTGCCAGCAGTTACTCTATGCCGGGAAACACCATATATTTT.

This rearrangement joins TRBV4-3 to TRBJ2-1; D remains unclear. Germline loops: CDR1 LGHNA, CDR2 YSLEER. There are 15 residues in the CDR3. With 3 bases removed from V and 6 bases from J, the gap between germline ends came to 15 bases. This CDR3 is CASSHTTLRGNEQFF. The CDR3 nucleotides are TGCGCCAGCAGCCACACGACTTTGCGAGGCAATGAGCAGTTCTTC.

The chain employs TRBV10-1 and TRBJ1-1; TRBD1 matches at 7 bases. The CDR3 is made up of 12 amino acids. Per germline, CDR1 WNHNN and CDR2 SYGVQD (reference sequence). Trimming took 6 bases from V and 6 from J; bases not matched to a gene: 4. CDR3 coding DNA: TGCGCCAGCAGCCGAACAGGGGCTGAAGCTTTCTTT. Residues: CASSRTGAEAFF.

This chain links TRBV4-3 with TRBJ2-3; 8 nucleotides match TRBD2. The CDR3 spans 19 residues. The V segment lost 4 bases and the J segment 0 bases; nucleotides outside the gene matches: 15. The germline gives CDR1 LGHNA, CDR2 YSLEER. The CDR3 region has the DNA TGCGCCAGCAGCCCCGACTGGGCGGGGGGAACCCCTAGCACAGATACGCAGTATTTT. This sequence encodes CASSPDWAGGTPSTDTQYF.

This rearrangement joins TRBV7-2 to TRBJ2-5, with a weak D call TRBD2 (5 bases). This CDR3 is 11 amino acids long. V was clipped by 7 bases and J by 4 bases, with 7 bases between them. Germline loops: CDR1 SGHTA, CDR2 FQGNSA. The CDR3 sequence: CASTRGETQYF. DNA of the CDR3: TGTGCCAGCACTCGGGGAGAGACCCAGTACTTC.

This clone was observed a single time. The CDR3: CASSPRGRQGTPNEQFF. CDR3 nucleotides: TGTGCCAGCAGCCCCCGAGGGCGGCAGGGGACCCCCAATGAGCAGTTCTTC. The gene calls are TRBV7-1 and TRBJ2-1, with D tentatively TRBD1 (6 bases). TRBV7-1 is assigned to the ORF class and has an uncertain function. CDR3 length equals 17 residues. The V end lost 5 bases, the J end lost 6 bases, and 23 bases lay between the germline ends.

The chain recombines TRBV6-6 with TRBJ2-4; D perhaps matches TRBD2 (5 bases). Germline V gives CDR1 MNHNY, CDR2 SVGAGI (reference sequence). The length of the CDR3 is 15 residues. V was trimmed by 4 bases and J by 1 base, leaving 11 bases between them. CDR3 bases: TGTGCCAGCAGTTTACCGGAGGTTGCCAAAAACATTCAGTACTTC. Its protein is CASSLPEVAKNIQYF.

On this clone: This CDR3 is also generated by other DNA sequences in the sample. The chain couples TRBV27 to TRBJ2-7, with 8 bases identical to TRBD1. Trimming at V came to 6 bases and at J to 1 base, leaving 2 bases not matched to a gene. Germline V gene data show CDR1 as MNHEY and CDR2 as SMNVEV (reference sequence). The CDR3 totals 13 residues. CDR3 residues: CASRRQGSYEQYF. For the CDR3, the DNA is TGTGCCAGCAGGAGACAGGGGTCCTACGAGCAGTACTTC.

J is TRBJ2-5 and V is TRBV5-1; D is undetermined. CDR3 length: 16 amino acids. Germline values: CDR1 SGHRS, CDR2 YFSETQ. The V end lost 0 bases, the J end lost 2 bases, and 14 bases lay between the germline ends. In nucleotides, the CDR3 is TGCGCCAGCAGCTTGGAACCATACACCTTACAAGAGACCCAGTACTTC. Its protein product is CASSLEPYTLQETQYF.

V usage is TRBV28 and J usage is TRBJ2-5; a possible D gene is TRBD1 (6 bases). The DNA end is a closer match to TRBJ2-7, so the J assignment may be wrong. Germline CDR1 MDHEN, CDR2 SYDVKM. CDR3 length: 14 residues. This chain's CDR3 is CASSSPGQTYEQYF. The CDR3, as DNA: TGTGCCAGCAGTTCACCGGGACAAACCTACGAGCAGTACTTC.

The J gene is TRBJ2-3, the V gene TRBV18, with 8 bases identical to TRBD1. The CDR3 spans 17 residues. Germline CDR1 KGHSH, CDR2 LQKENI. V lost 4 bases and J lost 0; bases outside the gene matches: 9. The CDR3 protein is CASSQLRTGPSTDTQYF. CDR3 bases: TGTGCCAGCTCACAACTTCGGACAGGGCCTAGCACAGATACGCAGTATTTT.

The V gene is TRBV19, the J gene TRBJ2-4; D is ambiguous. This CDR3 contains 11 residues. The V gene's germline CDR1 is LNHDA and CDR2 SQIVND (reference sequence). The ends were cut back, 5 bases at V and 7 bases at J, with 6 bases in the middle. CDR3 DNA sequence: TGTGCCAGTAGTGGCTGGAACATTCAGTACTTC. It codes for CASSGWNIQYF.

This clone was seen only a few times. V and J are TRBV4-2 and TRBJ2-1; 10 nucleotides match TRBD2. This CDR3 is 16 amino acids long. Germline trimming cut 2 bases from V and 7 bases from J; bases unmatched to any gene: 8. From germline, CDR1 is LGHNA and CDR2 YNFKEQ. The CDR3 coding sequence is TGTGCCAGCAGCCAACCAGCGGGAGGGCCTCGGAATGAGCAGTTCTTC. Its protein is CASSQPAGGPRNEQFF.

The chain links TRBV9 to TRBJ2-5, with 10 bases lining up with TRBD1. The trim removed 4 bases at V and 3 bases at J, leaving 3 bases unmatched. Germline V gives CDR1 SGDLS, CDR2 YYNGEE. The CDR3 has 14 residues. The CDR3 sequence is CASSRDRGEETQYF. CDR3 bases: TGTGCCAGCAGCCGGGACAGGGGTGAAGAGACCCAGTACTTC.

The gene calls are TRBV29-1 and TRBJ1-4; D is possibly TRBD1 (6 bases). Germline V gene sequence: CDR1 SQVTM, CDR2 ANQGSEA. The CDR3 length is 13 residues. V was clipped by 7 bases and J by 8 bases, with 17 bases between them. The CDR3 DNA sequence: TGCAGCGCCCCAACAGGGCTGGGGGAAAAACTGTTTTTT. This translates into CSAPTGLGEKLFF.

J is TRBJ2-7 and V is TRBV7-2; 8 bases fit TRBD2. J gave up 4 bases and V 5 bases, and 13 bases lay outside the gene matches. The CDR3 contains 16 residues. Germline V gene sequence: CDR1 SGHTA, CDR2 FQGNSA. The CDR3 DNA sequence: TGTGCCAGCAGCACGGGGGGGGCCGATGGAGGGTACGAGCAGTACTTC. Encoded protein: CASSTGGADGGYEQYF.

The chain links TRBV5-1 to TRBJ2-2, with a tentative D call TRBD2 (6 bases). The CDR3 runs 14 residues. V lost 3 bases to trimming and J lost 1 base, with 7 bases between them. From germline, CDR1 is SGHRS and CDR2 YFSETQ. The CDR3 is CASSSRENTGELFF. The CDR3 nucleotides are TGCGCCAGCAGCTCGCGGGAGAACACCGGGGAGCTGTTTTTT.

The rearrangement uses TRBV11-2 and TRBJ2-3; D tentatively fits TRBD1 or TRBD2 (6 bases each). Germline V lookup: CDR1 SGHAT, CDR2 FQNNGV. V was trimmed by 6 bases and J by 6 bases, leaving 22 bases between them. This CDR3 is 16 amino acids long. The DNA of the CDR3 is TGTGCCAGCAGACTCTACCGGGGGCCGTTCTGGGATACGCAGTATTTT. It encodes CASRLYRGPFWDTQYF. Full variable domain (rest looked up from reference TRBV11-2 and TRBJ2-3): EAGVAQSPRYKIIEKRQSVAFWCNPISGHATLYWYQQILGQGPKLLIQFQNNGVVDDSQLPKDRFSAERLKGVDSTLKIQPAKLEDSAVYLCASRLYRGPFWDTQYFGPGTRLTVL.